The 5 T cell receptor beta chains listed next were all sequenced from one sample in a study of shared clonotypes between healthy human individuals. Using immunoSEQ multiplex PCR, the repertoire was profiled, and TCRdb retains in-frame clones only, with some absent. Seen here are about 490,000 clones, over 65% observed once, and the top ten hold over 10%. The sample consisted of PBMCs. Source of these receptors: a woman between 35 and 50 years old in good health. Some clones in this sample may be carry-over from other donors' samples.

This clone was detected only a few times. The likely explanation is a read error, given a far larger clone one base away. V usage is TRBV7-9 and J usage is TRBJ2-5, with no clear D. Germline lookup yields CDR1 SEHNR and CDR2 FQNEAQ (reference sequence). V was clipped by 4 bases and J by 5 bases, with 8 bases between them. There are 12 residues in the CDR3. CDR3 amino acids: CASSSAIETQYF. Here the CDR3 DNA reads TGTGCCAGCAGCTCAGCGATCGAGACCCAGTACTTC.

The chain couples TRBV7-2 to TRBJ2-1; no reliable D call. Between the trimmed V and J ends, which lost 5 bases and 4 bases, there was a span of 6 bases. Germline loops: CDR1 SGHTA, CDR2 FQGNSA. The CDR3 covers 12 residues. CDR3 amino acids: CASSPIYNEQFF. The CDR3 DNA follows: TGTGCCAGCAGCCCAATATACAATGAGCAGTTCTTC.

The genes are TRBV7-3 and TRBJ1-1; no definite D call. V shed 1 base and J shed 5 bases, with 14 bases lying between them. The CDR3 consists of 15 residues. Per the germline V gene, CDR1 is SGHTA and CDR2 is FQGTGA. The CDR3 reads CASSLNPSRPTEAFF. CDR3 DNA: TGTGCCAGCAGCTTAAACCCGTCCAGACCTACTGAAGCTTTCTTT.

V is TRBV27 and J is TRBJ2-5; D remains unclear. The CDR3 runs 15 residues. The V end was cut by 1 base, the J end by 5 bases, with 14 bases between. Per germline, CDR1 MNHEY and CDR2 SMNVEV (reference sequence). CDR3: CASSLYRGSLETQYF. The CDR3 DNA reads TGTGCCAGCAGTTTATATCGCGGCAGCCTGGAGACCCAGTACTTC.

V gene TRBV5-4 combines with J gene TRBJ2-5; D is perhaps TRBD1 or TRBD2 (6 bases each). Germline V gene data show CDR1 as SGHNT and CDR2 as YYREEE (reference sequence). The CDR3 spans 14 residues. Between the trimmed V and J ends, which lost 0 bases and 5 bases, there was a span of 11 bases. CDR3: CASSLAGAGETQYF. The CDR3 coding sequence is TGTGCCAGCAGCTTGGCGGGGGCGGGGGAGACCCAGTACTTC.